The clone carrying this T cell receptor (beta chain) has more than one count but fewer than ten. As yet, its antigen is unknown. Time point: patch test 3, about 24 weeks after DPC sensitization. Documented treatment: therapeutic diphenylcyclopropenone sensitization with weekly scalp DPC. Non-pregnant alopecia patients aged 18 to 70, suitable for DPC therapy. CDR3 size: 12 residues. Trimming cost V 6 bases and J 6 bases, with 12 bases left between them. CDR1 MNHEY and CDR2 SMNVEV come from the germline V gene (reference sequence). From the RACE reads, TCRdb called clonotypes with MiXCR, one entry per CDR3 protein. This sample has 190,000 or so distinct CDR3 sequences, with around 23% found just once. These data originate in a study of human T cells and chemical hapten exposure. Overall study results and limits: TCRs whose frequency exceeded 1 in 1000 remained the same following DPC sensitization.

The rearrangement uses TRBV27 and TRBJ2-7; unclear D gene. Sample: whole blood, taken in connection with sensitization to the hapten diphenylcyclopropenone (DPC). This TCR was sampled from a woman between 40 and 55 years old with alopecia areata. Some clones in this sample may be carry-over from other donors' samples. CDR3 DNA: TGTGCCAGCAGCTCCCCCCCCGGCGAGCAGTACTTC. This translates into CASSSPPGEQYF.